This T cell receptor beta chain was captured in a study of HIV-infected children after antiretroviral therapy interruption (dated by TCRdb to between 2018 and 2020). For context, the study as a whole: The study included eight children, four on planned treatment interruption and four on continuous treatment, and all eight had a CD4+ count above 500 and a viral load below 50 copies/ml. The interruption group had a median age of around 9.5 years, and the continuous treatment group had a median age of around 8 years. Recorded exposure to EBV and CMV was present in most of the participating children. Interruption-arm samples came from week 0, week 12, end of interruption (week 24 or 48), and about 3 years after study end. In the continuous-treatment arm, samples from corresponding weeks 0, 48 and 150 were analyzed. Alongside measurements of thymic output, the study compared TCR repertoires of children on planned treatment interruption with TCR repertoires of children on continuous antiretroviral treatment.

Results the study describes overall, beyond this receptor: Minor non-naive CD45RA+ populations such as EMRA or stem memory cells might have been included among the sorted CD45RA+ naive cells. An increase in the naive CD4+ Gini coefficient was observed by the end of treatment interruption, suggesting clonal expansion, and a return to baseline was observed by 3 years. The small number of patients is a limitation, and caution is needed when interpreting the data. For naive CD4+ repertoires of PTI patients, CDR3 sharing between time points dropped once interruption began, while many sequences were shared between the end of interruption and 3 years later.

Concerning this clonotype: Its antigen has not been determined. No base qualities exist here, and no much larger clone lies one base off it.

Looking up the germline V gene (reference sequence) yields CDR1 LNHDA and CDR2 SQIVND. From the cysteine up to the phenylalanine, the CDR3 has a length of 15 residues. This entry keeps only the CDR3 DNA: 45 bases, framed from base 1. At the junction V is shortened by 0 bases and J by 7 bases, with 13 bases in between. In light of the paper, this sample's treatment or condition label describes: PENTA 11 planned treatment interruption arm or continuous ART arm. Children from the United Kingdom aged 2 to 15 years who had been given at least three-drug ART for at least 24 weeks were enrolled as participants. The study required cryopreserved PBMCs containing at least 5 million viable cells, and a handful of candidate patients were excluded because of low viable PBMC yield. Using a FACSAria III cell sorter, naive CD4+ CD45RA+ CD45RO- T cells were FACS-sorted out of thawed PBMCs. Sorted cells were fixed, and RNA was extracted using the RNeasy FFPE kit followed by the RNeasy Micro kit.

Library creation used 3' RACE. To correct PCR amplification bias, TCR libraries were generated from RNA with a 3' RACE protocol that used unique molecular identifiers. Amplicon libraries were pooled in groups of up to roughly 12 and sequenced on an Illumina MiSeq using v2 2x250 paired-end chemistry. In the original analysis: Reads were processed with Decombinator for assignment of V and J genes and CDR3, and barcode-based correction of errors and PCR bias was applied. Repertoires were subsampled to equal depth before Gini coefficient calculation using the R ineq package. CDR3 similarity was assessed with GLIPH, Hamming distance and a shared triplet metric. The public reads were run again by TCRdb, first through fastp at Q25 and then through MiXCR, and only productive beta chains were kept. For every CDR3 protein sequence, its rows merge into one entry that carries the most common genes and DNA. These V and J calls derive from TCRdb rather than the authors' analysis. The sample profile shows approximately 96,000 distinct CDR3 sequences; under 8% of them were found once. The top ten clones comprise approximately 1.2% of the sample.

The source is a pool of human donors with HIV. Sequencing was performed on CD45RA+ CD4+ T cells from PBMCs, pooled from several time points, taken from a donor given antiretroviral therapy, either interrupted or continuous. The cell subset or site label corresponds to: naive CD4+ CD45RA+ CD45RO- T cells. The V and J genes are TRBV19 and TRBJ1-5; a tentative D call is TRBD1 (5 bases match). The CDR3 protein: CASSIESGRVQPQHF. The sequenced DNA: TGTGCCAGTAGTATAGAGTCGGGCAGGGTACAGCCCCAGCATTTT.